A selection of T cell receptor beta chains follows, all from one sample in a study of T-cell reconstitution after alpha-beta-depleted transplantation in children. A single record per CDR3 protein comes from TCRdb applying MiXCR to the PCR reads. This sample has 240,000 or so distinct CDR3 sequences; more than 10% occur once, and the top ten carry 2% to 3%. Sample: PBMCs from the stem cell graft donor, taken from the stem cell graft. Receptors originate from a human donor who donated a stem cell graft to a child with acute lymphoblastic leukemia. Both conserved end residues are part of each CDR3. Fields, in order: J gene, clone size, V gene, D gene, CDR3 DNA, CDR3 protein. The D gene is left open where the match is weak. The listing skips clone size in some rows; elsewhere it reads once, few, many or a size class.

j_gene: TRBJ2-3; abundance: many; v_gene: TRBV7-9; d_gene: TRBD1; CDR3nt: TGTGCCAGCAGCTCCCCCCCTTGGACAGGGGGCTTCGGAGATACGCAGTATTTT; CDR3aa: CASSSPPWTGGFGDTQYF
j_gene: TRBJ1-1; abundance: many; v_gene: TRBV12-3/TRBV12-4; d_gene: -; CDR3nt: TGTGCCAGCAGTTTAGTGGCAGGAGACTTGATGAACACTGAAGCTTTCTTT; CDR3aa: CASSLVAGDLMNTEAFF
j_gene: TRBJ2-1; abundance: many; v_gene: TRBV6-2/TRBV6-3; d_gene: TRBD1; CDR3nt: TGTGCCAGCAGTTACTCGAGCGCAGGGGGTTCCTACAATGAGCAGTTCTTC; CDR3aa: CASSYSSAGGSYNEQFF
j_gene: TRBJ2-4; abundance: many; v_gene: TRBV5-8; d_gene: -; CDR3nt: TGTGCCAGCACCCTCGTAGGCAAAAACATTCAGTACTTC; CDR3aa: CASTLVGKNIQYF
j_gene: TRBJ2-7; abundance: many; v_gene: TRBV12-3/TRBV12-4; d_gene: -; CDR3nt: TGTGCCAGCAGTTTTGGAGCGAGCCTGGAAAAGCAGTACTTC; CDR3aa: CASSFGASLEKQYF
j_gene: TRBJ2-1; abundance: many; v_gene: TRBV7-2; d_gene: TRBD2; CDR3nt: TGTGCCAGCCTAAGAGAAAGCGGGAGTGAGCAGTTCTTC; CDR3aa: CASLRESGSEQFF
j_gene: TRBJ2-1; abundance: many; v_gene: TRBV5-1; d_gene: -; CDR3nt: TGCGCCAGCAGCTTGAGTCCATCACCCCCCTCCAATGAGCAGTTCTTC; CDR3aa: CASSLSPSPPSNEQFF
j_gene: TRBJ2-1; abundance: many; v_gene: TRBV10-3; d_gene: TRBD1; CDR3nt: TGTGCCATCAGGGCCCCCGGGACAGGGGGCCACAATGAGCAGTTCTTC; CDR3aa: CAIRAPGTGGHNEQFF
j_gene: TRBJ2-7; abundance: -; v_gene: TRBV5-4; d_gene: -; CDR3nt: TGTGCCAGCAGCTCCGGACAGCTTCAATCCTACGAGCAGTACTTC; CDR3aa: CASSSGQLQSYEQYF
j_gene: TRBJ1-5; abundance: -; v_gene: TRBV21-1; d_gene: -; CDR3nt: TGTGCCAGCAGTCAAGGGGCGGCTAGCAATCAGCCCCAGCATTTT; CDR3aa: CASSQGAASNQPQHF
j_gene: TRBJ2-1; abundance: many; v_gene: TRBV20-1; d_gene: -; CDR3nt: TGCAGTGCTTCAGACCAGGGGTGGTTCTTC; CDR3aa: CSASDQGWFF
j_gene: TRBJ2-4; abundance: -; v_gene: TRBV5-1; d_gene: -; CDR3nt: TGCGCCAGCAGCTTGGCCCTAGGAAACATTCAGTACTTC; CDR3aa: CASSLALGNIQYF
j_gene: TRBJ2-1; abundance: -; v_gene: TRBV28; d_gene: TRBD2; CDR3nt: TGTGCCAGCAGATCCGGGACTAGCGGGAGGTTCTACAATGAGCAGTTCTTC; CDR3aa: CASRSGTSGRFYNEQFF
j_gene: TRBJ1-2; abundance: many; v_gene: TRBV4-3; d_gene: -; CDR3nt: TGCGCCAGCAGCCAAGACGTCGGGGGAGGGGGCTACACCTTC; CDR3aa: CASSQDVGGGGYTF
j_gene: TRBJ2-7; abundance: many; v_gene: TRBV7-2; d_gene: -; CDR3nt: TGTGCCAGCAGCTCAAGGCCGGGAGTGATGTACGAGCAGTACTTC; CDR3aa: CASSSRPGVMYEQYF
j_gene: TRBJ2-1; abundance: -; v_gene: TRBV20-1; d_gene: TRBD2; CDR3nt: TGCAGTGCTGCCGACCAGACTAGCGGGGGGATGAATGAGCAGTTCTTC; CDR3aa: CSAADQTSGGMNEQFF
j_gene: TRBJ2-1; abundance: many; v_gene: TRBV20-1; d_gene: -; CDR3nt: TGCAGTGCTAGCGGGGTTAGCTCCTACAATGAGCAGTTCTTC; CDR3aa: CSASGVSSYNEQFF
j_gene: TRBJ2-5; abundance: many; v_gene: TRBV4-1; d_gene: -; CDR3nt: TGCGCCAGCAGCTCGGCGATGTTGGAGACCCAGTACTTC; CDR3aa: CASSSAMLETQYF
j_gene: TRBJ1-1; abundance: many; v_gene: TRBV12-3/TRBV12-4; d_gene: -; CDR3nt: TGTGCCAGTAGACTGCTGAACACTGAAGCTTTCTTT; CDR3aa: CASRLLNTEAFF
j_gene: TRBJ2-1; abundance: -; v_gene: TRBV28; d_gene: TRBD2; CDR3nt: TGTGCCAGCCGACTAGCGGGGTACAATGAGCAGTTCTTC; CDR3aa: CASRLAGYNEQFF
j_gene: TRBJ1-5; abundance: -; v_gene: TRBV6-1; d_gene: -; CDR3nt: TGTGCCAGCAGTGATAAACGCAGGGATAGCAATCAGCCCCAGCATTTT; CDR3aa: CASSDKRRDSNQPQHF
j_gene: TRBJ2-3; abundance: many; v_gene: TRBV6-5; d_gene: -; CDR3nt: TGTGCCAGCAGTTACGAGATACCCCTCACAGATACGCAGTATTTT; CDR3aa: CASSYEIPLTDTQYF
j_gene: TRBJ2-1; abundance: many; v_gene: TRBV5-6; d_gene: TRBD2; CDR3nt: TGTGCCAGCAGCTTGGCCCCGGGGCTAGCGGCCTCCTACAATGAGCAGTTCTTC; CDR3aa: CASSLAPGLAASYNEQFF
j_gene: TRBJ2-2; abundance: many; v_gene: TRBV29-1; d_gene: -; CDR3nt: TGCAGCGTTGAACCCGGGCAGTCCGCCGGGGAGCTGTTTTTT; CDR3aa: CSVEPGQSAGELFF
j_gene: TRBJ2-5; abundance: many; v_gene: TRBV28; d_gene: -; CDR3nt: TGTGCCAGCAGCCTTCTGTGGAGGGGAGAGACCCAGTACTTC; CDR3aa: CASSLLWRGETQYF
j_gene: TRBJ2-1; abundance: many; v_gene: TRBV6-2/TRBV6-3; d_gene: TRBD2; CDR3nt: TGTGCCAGCAGTTTCCTCCCCCTTAGCGGGGGGATTCAGTTCTTC; CDR3aa: CASSFLPLSGGIQFF
j_gene: TRBJ1-5; abundance: many; v_gene: TRBV9; d_gene: -; CDR3nt: TGTGCCAGCAGCGTAGAAGGGGCCTTAAATCAGCCCCAGCATTTT; CDR3aa: CASSVEGALNQPQHF
j_gene: TRBJ2-7; abundance: many; v_gene: TRBV27; d_gene: -; CDR3nt: TGTGCCAGCAGTTCGAACAGTCCCTACGAGCAGTACTTC; CDR3aa: CASSSNSPYEQYF
j_gene: TRBJ2-3; abundance: few; v_gene: TRBV6-5; d_gene: TRBD1; CDR3nt: TGTGCCAGCAGTTACTCCGGACAGGGCTATCAAGATACGCAGTATTTT; CDR3aa: CASSYSGQGYQDTQYF
j_gene: TRBJ2-5; abundance: many; v_gene: TRBV29-1; d_gene: -; CDR3nt: TGCAGCGTTACGGGGCAGATTGTTAATAGGGAGACCCAGTACTTC; CDR3aa: CSVTGQIVNRETQYF
j_gene: TRBJ1-5; abundance: many; v_gene: TRBV6-2/TRBV6-3; d_gene: TRBD1; CDR3nt: TGTGCCAGCAGTTACGTCTTAGGGACAGGGGCAGTGAATAGCAATCAGCCCCAGCATTTT; CDR3aa: CASSYVLGTGAVNSNQPQHF